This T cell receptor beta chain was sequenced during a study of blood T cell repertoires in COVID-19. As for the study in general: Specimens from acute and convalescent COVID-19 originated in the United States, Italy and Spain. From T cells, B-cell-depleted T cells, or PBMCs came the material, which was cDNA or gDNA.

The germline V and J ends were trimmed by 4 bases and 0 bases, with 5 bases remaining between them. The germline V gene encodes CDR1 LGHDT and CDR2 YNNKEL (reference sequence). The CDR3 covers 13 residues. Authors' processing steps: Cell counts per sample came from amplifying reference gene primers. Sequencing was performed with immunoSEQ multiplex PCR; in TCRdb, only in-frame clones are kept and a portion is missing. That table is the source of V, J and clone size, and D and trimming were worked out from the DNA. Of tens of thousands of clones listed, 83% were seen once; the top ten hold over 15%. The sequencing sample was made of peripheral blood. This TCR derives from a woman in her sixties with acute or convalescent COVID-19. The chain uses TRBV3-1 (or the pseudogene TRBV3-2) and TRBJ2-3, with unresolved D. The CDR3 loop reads CASSPQSTDTQYF. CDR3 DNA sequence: TGTGCCAGCAGCCCCCAAAGCACAGATACGCAGTATTTT.